The sequence of this TCR beta chain was determined in a study of blood T cell dynamics during melanoma immunotherapy. Clones were sequenced by immunoSEQ multiplex PCR, and TCRdb holds only the in-frame ones, with some missing. The sample shows about 11,000 clones, 80% of them seen only once. Stated time point: week 3, after first cycle of checkpoint inhibitor. One draw preceded checkpoint blockade; another followed its first cycle at week 3. Apart from a couple of fast progressors, RECIST 1.1 response was judged 12 weeks post-infusion. Prior systemic cancer therapy, immunosuppressant use and other active malignancies excluded patients. A note on this clone: One end of the junction does not line up with germline, which may come from a read error.

The CDR3 is 19 residues long. The V gene's germline CDR1 is SGHAT and CDR2 FQDESV (reference sequence). Here the sequenced sample was blood, taken from a patient treated with checkpoint blockade. The receptor was derived from a human donor with melanoma. This rearrangement joins TRBV11-1 to TRBJ2-1; 9 bases are shared with TRBD2. Here the CDR3 DNA reads TGTGCCACCAGCTTAGATAGGCTAGCGGGGAACAATCCGTACAATGAGCAGTTCTTC. The encoded protein is CATSLDRLAGNNPYNEQFF.